Described below is a single T cell receptor beta chain sequence and its context. Time point of the sample: late/post reinfection, 12 to 24 weeks after detection. Sorted cells were sequenced directly ex vivo without any in vitro expansion. People who inject drugs from Montreal's HEPCO study were the donors. Assay: immunoSEQ multiplex PCR; the TCRdb copy retains only in-frame clones and omits some. The sample lists about 46,000 clones, roughly nine tenths occurring once. This sample stems from a study of memory CD8 T cells in hepatitis C reinfection. Whole-study context: Two donors resolved primary infection, then developed chronic reinfection. Late or post reinfection samples were taken 12 to 24 weeks after detection.

V gave up 2 bases and J gave up 8 bases, with 10 bases separating them. The CDR3 is 13 amino acids. Germline-derived CDR1 and CDR2 are MGHRA and YSYEKL. The sequence came from a man between 18 and 29 years old with hepatitis C virus infection. Sequenced sample: naive CD8+ T cells sorted from blood. The chain recombines TRBV4-1 with TRBJ1-5; possible D gene TRBD1, 5 bases. The CDR3 region is CASSQRGGEPQHF. CDR3 in DNA: TGCGCCAGCAGCCAACGGGGGGGGGAGCCCCAGCATTTT.